Each of the 9 T cell receptor beta chains below was sequenced from the same sample in a study of T-cell reconstitution after alpha-beta-depleted transplantation in children. Unique molecular identifiers were used in preparing the TCRbeta library. TCRdb reprocessed the PCR reads via MiXCR and lists one record per CDR3 protein. The data contain about 980,000 distinct CDR3 sequences, roughly 31% of them seen just once; the ten biggest clones take up 28%. Sequenced material: PBMCs, mostly from graft donor cells, taken 360 days after TCRalphabeta/CD19-depleted stem cell transplant. These receptors originate from a boy in the first two years of life who had a stem cell transplant for SCID, so the T cells may come from the graft donor.

This chain joins TRBV7-9 and TRBJ2-3; D unresolved. CDR3 length equals 11 residues. Germline loops: CDR1 SEHNR, CDR2 FQNEAQ (reference sequence). Between the trimmed V and J ends, which lost 5 bases and 6 bases, there was a span of 6 bases. The CDR3 nucleotides are TGTGCCAGCAGCACCGTGGATACGCAGTATTTT. Amino acids: CASSTVDTQYF.

This clonotype was detected a few times. This chain's CDR3 is CASSFRTATNYGYTF. Here the CDR3 DNA reads TGTGCCAGCAGCTTTAGAACAGCTACTAACTATGGCTACACCTTC. V gene TRBV5-6 combines with J gene TRBJ1-2; D remains ambiguous. Between the trimmed V and J ends, which lost 2 bases and 0 bases, there was a span of 11 bases. CDR1 is SGHDT and CDR2 is YYEEEE in the germline V gene. The CDR3 is 15 residues long.

This clonotype has only a few counts. V gene TRBV27 combines with J gene TRBJ1-2, with TRBD1 as a possible D gene (5 bases). Germline V CDR1 and CDR2: MNHEY, SMNVEV (reference sequence). V was clipped by 3 bases and J by 4 bases, with 12 bases between them. This CDR3 region has 14 residues. The CDR3 spells CASSFGPGSYGYTF. The CDR3 region has the DNA TGTGCCAGCAGTTTCGGACCAGGGAGCTATGGCTACACCTTC.

This clonotype was detected only a few times. The V gene is TRBV20-1, the J gene TRBJ2-1; TRBD1 matches at 10 bases. V lost 3 bases, J lost 7 bases, and 3 bases stayed unmatched. The CDR3 contains 13 residues. Germline V gives CDR1 DFQATT, CDR2 SNEGSKA (reference sequence). CDR3 protein: CSARGTGENEQFF. CDR3 DNA: TGCAGTGCTAGGGGGACAGGGGAGAATGAGCAGTTCTTC.

This clonotype was seen at least ten times. The chain carries TRBV6-6 and TRBJ1-1; D is perhaps TRBD1 (5 bases). The CDR3 totals 13 residues. Germline CDR1 is MNHNY and CDR2 is SVGAGI (reference sequence). Trimming took 2 bases from V and 10 from J, leaving 14 bases between them. CDR3 nucleotide sequence: TGTGCCAGCAGTTACATCCGGGGGAGTGGAGCTTTCTTT. Amino acid sequence: CASSYIRGSGAFF.

This clonotype occurred once. This chain joins TRBV19 and TRBJ1-6; D not certain. V was cut by 9 bases and J by 7 bases, with 13 bases left in between. This CDR3 region has 13 residues. CDR1 is LNHDA and CDR2 is SQIVND in the germline V gene (reference sequence). This CDR3 reads CASRLNRNSPLHF. The CDR3 nucleotides are TGTGCCAGCCGACTGAACCGCAATTCACCCCTCCACTTT.

V and J are TRBV5-1 and TRBJ2-4; D may be TRBD2 (7 bases). The CDR3 is made up of 17 amino acids. Germline CDR1 reads SGHRS; CDR2 reads YFSETQ. V lost 4 bases and J lost 0, with 17 bases in between. CDR3: CASSPDGGLIAKNIQYF. DNA of the CDR3: TGCGCCAGCAGCCCGGACGGGGGGCTAATAGCCAAAAACATTCAGTACTTC.

This clonotype was recorded a few times. The chain recombines TRBV3-1 with TRBJ1-2; maybe TRBD1 (5 bases). Germline V CDR1 and CDR2: LGHDT, YNNKEL (reference sequence). V lost 4 bases and J lost 6, with 21 bases in between. The CDR3 is made up of 16 amino acids. The CDR3 loop is CASSLMKTVPTHGYTF. Here the CDR3 DNA reads TGTGCCAGCAGCCTTATGAAGACAGTACCGACCCATGGCTACACCTTC. Full variable domain (missing parts from reference TRBV3-1 and TRBJ1-2): DTAVSQTPKYLVTQMGNDKSIKCEQNLGHDTMYWYKQDSKKFLKIMFSYNNKELIINETVPNRFSPKSPDKAHLNLHINSLELGDSAVYFCASSLMKTVPTHGYTFGSGTRLTVV.

V gene TRBV20-1 combines with J gene TRBJ2-3; no definite D call. The germline gives CDR1 DFQATT, CDR2 SNEGSKA (reference sequence). Trimming pared 2 bases from V and 0 bases from J, leaving 12 bases between. The CDR3 is 15 residues long. CDR3 nucleotide sequence: TGCAGTGCTAGAAACGGAGCGTATAGCACAGATACGCAGTATTTT. Translation: CSARNGAYSTDTQYF.